The next 14 T cell receptor beta chains were all read from a single sample in a study of cytomegalovirus exposure and HLA in healthy donors. The PCR made use of 60 Vbeta and 13 Jbeta primers. Clones were read by immunoSEQ multiplex PCR, and TCRdb kept only the in-frame ones, dropping some. The table includes 120,000 or so clones, about 78% detected once. The material sequenced was PBMCs. These receptors came from a woman between 40 and 50 years old in good health and CMV-seropositive.

The V and J genes are TRBV29-1 and TRBJ1-2, with 8 bases matching TRBD1. CDR1 is SQVTM and CDR2 is ANQGSEA in the germline V gene. V shed 7 bases and J 2 bases; nucleotides not matched to a gene: 3. This CDR3 contains 12 residues. CDR3 coding DNA: TGCAGCGCCCGGACAGGGAACTATGGCTACACCTTC. Translating gives CSARTGNYGYTF. Drawing the rest from reference TRBV29-1 and TRBJ1-2, the complete variable domain is SAVISQKPSRDICQRGTSLTIQCQVDSQVTMMFWYRQQPGQSLTLIATANQGSEATYESGFVIDKFPISRPNLTFSTLTVSNMSPEDSSIYLCSARTGNYGYTFGSGTRLTVV.

The chain recombines TRBV11-2 with TRBJ2-3; maybe TRBD2 (6 bases). The CDR3 is 15 residues long. Trimming took 2 bases from V and 5 from J, leaving 14 bases between them. Germline V gene data show CDR1 as SGHAT and CDR2 as FQNNGV. CDR3 sequence reads: CASSLSTSYQDTQYF. In DNA form, the CDR3 reads TGTGCCAGCAGCTTATCGACTAGTTATCAAGATACGCAGTATTTT.

The rearrangement joins TRBV29-1 to TRBJ2-1; 7 positions agree with TRBD1. J lost 7 bases, V lost 6 bases, and 12 bases had no gene match. This CDR3 has 14 residues. The germline CDR1 and CDR2 sequences are SQVTM and ANQGSEA. CDR3 protein: CSVTRPDRANEQFF. The DNA for the CDR3 is TGCAGCGTCACAAGACCAGACAGGGCTAATGAGCAGTTCTTC.

The V gene is TRBV6-1, the J gene TRBJ1-1; TRBD1 aligns across 7 bases. The CDR3 runs 12 residues. Looked up from germline, CDR1 is MNHNS and CDR2 is SASEGT. V shed 5 bases, J shed 7 bases, and the junction held 4 bases outside the gene matches. CDR3: CASSKGAGEAFF. The CDR3 region has the DNA TGTGCCAGCAGTAAGGGGGCGGGTGAAGCTTTCTTT.

This chain connects TRBV5-1 to TRBJ2-3; 12 bases fit TRBD2. There are 16 residues in the CDR3. Germline CDR1 is SGHRS and CDR2 is YFSETQ. The V and J ends lost 5 bases and 2 bases, in that order; junction bases with no gene match: 6. The CDR3 DNA follows: TGCGCCAGCAGTCGGACTAGCGGGGAGTTCACAGATACGCAGTATTTT. It specifies CASSRTSGEFTDTQYF.

The chain links TRBV6-1 to TRBJ1-3; D might be TRBD1 (6 bases). V was trimmed by 4 bases and J by 0 bases, leaving 13 bases between them. Germline V lookup: CDR1 MNHNS, CDR2 SASEGT. The CDR3 is 16 amino acids. The CDR3 nucleotides read TGTGCCAGCAGTGTTCGGGACACTTACTCTGGAAACACCATATATTTT. Protein product: CASSVRDTYSGNTIYF.

In this sample, this clone turned up a few times. This chain uses TRBV12-5 with TRBJ1-4, with a weak D call TRBD1 (5 bases). The germline V and J ends were trimmed by 0 bases and 7 bases, with 15 bases remaining between them. This CDR3 contains 16 residues. Germline V CDR1 and CDR2: LGHNT, FRNRAP. In DNA, the CDR3 is TGTGCTAGTGGTTTGGTTTTATCAGGGTTCGGTGAAAAACTGTTTTTT. Its protein product is CASGLVLSGFGEKLFF.

The V and J genes are TRBV28 and TRBJ2-7; tentatively, D is TRBD2 (6 bases). CDR1 is MDHEN and CDR2 is SYDVKM in the germline V gene. The V and J ends lost 4 bases and 0 bases respectively, with 13 bases between them. This CDR3 has 15 amino acids. In nucleotides, the CDR3 is TGTGCCAGCAGTTGGGGGGACTCGAGCTCCTACGAGCAGTACTTC. Its protein is CASSWGDSSSYEQYF.

This chain joins TRBV5-4 and TRBJ2-7; TRBD2 agrees at 9 bases. This CDR3 has 16 residues. Germline V gives CDR1 SGHNT, CDR2 YYREEE (reference sequence). V trimming: 1 base; J trimming: 0 bases; junction bases outside the gene matches: 5. The CDR3 DNA reads TGTGCCAGCAGCTTGTTCCTAGCGGGGTACTCCTACGAGCAGTACTTC. This gives the protein CASSLFLAGYSYEQYF.

The chain has TRBV13 and TRBJ1-4; D perhaps matches TRBD1 (6 bases). Trimming removed 3 bases at V and 5 bases at J, with 10 bases between. This CDR3 is built from 14 residues. The germline gives CDR1 PRHDT, CDR2 FYEKMQ (reference sequence). DNA for the CDR3: TGTGCCAGCAGCTTCGGCAGGGGCAATGAAAAACTGTTTTTT. Translating it yields CASSFGRGNEKLFF.

As regards this clone: A read error may produce the germline difference seen at one junction end. This sequence joins TRBV20-1 and TRBJ1-1, with 7 bases aligning to TRBD1. CDR1 and CDR2 from the germline V gene are DFQATT and SNEGSKA (reference sequence). The CDR3 sequence is 11 residues long. The CDR3 region has the DNA TGCAGTGCTAGAGGAGGGCGGACAGGCGACTTT. Protein product: CSARGGRTGDF.

This clone was seen once. The V and J genes are TRBV9 and TRBJ1-3; no definite D call. V was pared by 4 bases and J by 0 bases, with 23 bases between. The CDR3 consists of 19 residues. Germline CDR1 SGDLS, CDR2 YYNGEE. CDR3 coding DNA: TGTGCCAGCAGCCCCCAGTCCGGGTCCCTCCTTTTCTCTGGAAACACCATATATTTT. This sequence encodes CASSPQSGSLLFSGNTIYF. The whole variable domain, filled in from reference TRBV9 and TRBJ1-3, reads DSGVTQTPKHLITATGQRVTLRCSPRSGDLSVYWYQQSLDQGLQFLIQYYNGEERAKGNILERFSAQQFPDLHSELNLSSLELGDSALYFCASSPQSGSLLFSGNTIYFGEGSWLTVV.

This clone was picked up one time. This chain joins TRBV5-1 and TRBJ1-4; 7 nucleotides match TRBD1. There are 16 residues in the CDR3. Germline CDR1 reads SGHRS; CDR2 reads YFSETQ. With V trimmed by 3 bases and J by 5 bases, 10 bases remained unmatched. CDR3 loop: CASSWTGPTFNEKLFF. The CDR3 coding sequence is TGCGCCAGCAGCTGGACAGGCCCGACCTTCAATGAAAAACTGTTTTTT.

This chain's CDR3 is CATREGGYEQYF. The CDR3 region has the DNA TGTGCCACGCGCGAAGGGGGTTACGAGCAGTACTTC. This chain connects TRBV6-5 to TRBJ2-5, with D perhaps matching TRBD1 (6 bases). Near its end, the DNA agrees better with TRBJ2-7, so the J call may be wrong. CDR3 length: 12 amino acids. Per the germline V gene, CDR1 is MNHEY and CDR2 is SVGAGI.